This TCR beta chain came from a study of T cells in Graves' hyperthyroidism and ophthalmopathy (dated 2019 in TCRdb). Regarding the complete study: Peripheral blood samples were taken at the time of initial diagnosis, prior to any treatment. To identify distinguishing TCR V-J signatures, a discovery cohort of about 95 patients was used, comprising approximately 40 with Graves' ophthalmopathy and some 60 with stable Graves' hyperthyroidism. Prospective prediction of ophthalmopathy was tested in an independent validation cohort consisting of roughly 20 hyperthyroidism patients and 17 patients who later progressed to ophthalmopathy. For training and testing, the roughly 93 patients in the discovery cohort were randomly divided in a 7:3 ratio. Thyroid tissue and blood T-cell repertoires from roughly 6 Graves' hyperthyroidism patients were also compared in the study. After sampling, hyperthyroidism patients received methimazole starting at 30 mg daily, and ophthalmopathy patients received high-dose intravenous methylprednisolone. TCR Vbeta CDR3 sequencing of some 140 peripheral blood samples (about 45 ophthalmopathy, 75 hyperthyroidism and about 17 progressor patients) is reported in the paper. Summary of the overall study and its limitations: During validation, the model predicted progression to ophthalmopathy a median of about 5.9 months ahead of onset, with almost 71% sensitivity and 72.22% specificity. Sample size was not statistically predetermined, and blinding of investigators to group allocation was not performed. A model built on a 13 V-J signature distinguished ophthalmopathy from stable hyperthyroidism, reaching about 89% sensitivity and 81.08% specificity in cross-validation and 80%/75% in testing. Most expanded thyroid clonotypes (frequency above 0.001) were also found in blood, which suggests that blood repertoires may mirror thyroid immune responses.

Stable Graves' hyperthyroidism was defined as the absence of progression to ophthalmopathy over 18 months of follow-up. The hyperthyroidism patients were between 18 and 65 years old and newly diagnosed, with a disease duration of less than 2 months. Any patient with an uncontrolled infection, another autoimmune disease, pregnancy or lactation was excluded. Clinical symptoms, serum thyroxine and TRAb, thyroid ultrasound, and orbital computed tomography formed the basis for the diagnoses. PBMCs were isolated from roughly 10 ml of fresh peripheral blood by Ficoll-Paque density gradient centrifugation. Total RNA was extracted using Trizol reagent, and RNA quality was assessed on an Agilent 2100 Bioanalyzer. TCR beta CDR3 regions were amplified from RNA transcripts. The first round of RT-PCR for the TCR CDR3 was performed with the HTBI primer set and the Qiagen OneStep RT-PCR kit. A second multiplex PCR round built the libraries, followed by size selection and purification. Sequencing of the libraries was done on an Illumina HiSeq2000 using paired-end 100 bp reads. In the source study's methods: SOAPnuke was used to process the raw data, with reads discarded if the reads contained adapters or uncalled bases, had a mean Phred below 15, or lacked an exact constant-primer or identifier match. COPE v1.2.5 was used to merge high-quality paired reads, and clonotypes were defined as unique nucleotide sequences. MiTCR v1.1 was used to align clonotypes to the IMGT TRBV, TRBD and TRBJ reference segments. The analysis was restricted to V-J combinations with a frequency above 0.0001, which together covered 99.2% of the repertoires. The TCS score was defined as F50 (clonal expansion) divided by E x V (chaos), with BLOSUM62-based TCRdist calculated between CDR3 peptides within each V-J. Welch's t-statistics and random forest reduced roughly 530 V-J features to 13, which were used in a naive Bayes classifier (R e1071). The public sequencing data were trimmed at Q25 with fastp and processed into clonotypes with MiXCR by TCRdb, which kept only in-frame beta chains. Rows are unified per CDR3 protein, each entry keeping the most common DNA and genes. The V and J calls were determined by TCRdb, not by the authors. A total of approximately 640,000 distinct CDR3 sequences appear in this sample, around 16% of them only once. Of the sample, 3.5% to 4% falls within the top ten clones.

This clonotype has a count of ten or more. The antigen it recognizes is unknown. Base qualities are not at hand, and no much larger clone is one base apart. The CDR3 runs 14 residues from the cysteine to the phenylalanine. Only CDR3 DNA is held: 42 bases, read in frame from base 1. Relative to germline, V is 3 bases shorter and J is 5 bases shorter, with 11 bases between their ends. The source of this sequence is a woman in her 30s with Graves' hyperthyroidism. The specimen sequenced was blood. This chain is built from TRBV12-3 or TRBV12-4 and TRBJ2-1; TRBD2 is perhaps the D gene, given 6 matching bases. The DNA is as follows: TGTGCCAGCAGTTTGCCGACTAGAAACAATGAGCAGTTCTTC. Its protein reads: CASSLPTRNNEQFF.